The table lists the clone carrying this TCR delta chain with a few counts. TCRdb ran CATT on the RT-PCR reads. The repertoire holds about 10,000 delta-chain clones, with around two fifths as singletons. Germline assignment: CDR1 GEAIGNYY and CDR2 EKD. There are 17 residues in the CDR3. Trimming shortened V by 0 bases and J by 0 bases, and 8 bases separated the two germline ends. This sample was taken from a study of gamma-delta T cells after stem cell transplantation. The receptor was derived from a human donor. It is not recorded whose cells these are; they may come from a transplant donor. The sequenced material came from gamma-delta T cells. The chain employs TRDV2 and TRDJ3; possibly TRDD3 for D (5 bases). The CDR3 sequence is CACDTVGASWDTRQMFF. In DNA, the CDR3 is TGTGCCTGTGACACCGTTGGGGCCTCCTGGGACACCCGACAGATGTTTTTC.